The 21 T cell receptor beta chains presented below share a single source sample, sequenced in a study of radiation and T cells in renal cell carcinoma. The table came from immunoSEQ multiplex PCR; TCRdb's copy has only in-frame clones and leaves some out. The sample lists 15,000 to 20,000 clones; about 60% were seen once. Regarding treatment: treatment-naive control, cytoreductive nephrectomy. The source material was tumor tissue, sampled from a patient whose treatment was nephrectomy without radiotherapy. Source of these receptors: a man over 45 with renal cell carcinoma.

The V and J genes are TRBV25-1 and TRBJ1-1; D call uncertain. The CDR3 totals 15 residues. The V and J ends lost 0 bases and 0 bases respectively, with 8 bases between them. From germline, CDR1 is MGHDK and CDR2 SYGVNS. CDR3 bases: TGTGCCAGCAGTGAATATGGGGATATGAACACTGAAGCTTTCTTT. This encodes CASSEYGDMNTEAFF.

This clone occurred a few times. V usage is TRBV9 and J usage is TRBJ2-7; tentative D call: TRBD2 (6 bases). The CDR3 spans 15 residues. V dropped 2 bases and J dropped 3 bases, with 15 bases sitting between them. Germline V gene lookup returns CDR1 SGDLS and CDR2 YYNGEE. CDR3 in amino acids: CASSVNGGAGYEQYF. As DNA, the CDR3 is TGTGCCAGCAGCGTGAACGGGGGAGCGGGCTACGAGCAGTACTTC.

J is TRBJ1-5 and V is TRBV28; possible D gene TRBD1, 6 bases. The CDR3 consists of 15 residues. V lost 5 bases, J lost 0 bases, and 11 bases lay in between. Per the germline V gene, CDR1 is MDHEN and CDR2 is SYDVKM. The CDR3 spells CASSGDTDSNQPQHF. CDR3 DNA: TGTGCCAGCAGTGGGGACACAGATAGCAATCAGCCCCAGCATTTT.

The CDR3 loop is CASSPRFGAETQYF. For the CDR3, the DNA is TGTGCCAGCAGCCCCCGGTTCGGTGCAGAGACCCAGTACTTC. The genes are TRBV9 and TRBJ2-5, with unresolved D. The CDR3 consists of 14 residues. V dropped 4 bases and J dropped 4 bases, with 14 bases sitting between them. Germline V gives CDR1 SGDLS, CDR2 YYNGEE.

The chain is built from TRBV7-2 and TRBJ1-5, with D possibly matching TRBD1 (5 bases). V lost 4 bases, J lost 7 bases, and 14 bases lay in between. This CDR3 region has 14 residues. Per the germline V gene, CDR1 is SGHTA and CDR2 is FQGNSA. The CDR3 protein is CASSSPTGRQPQHF. In DNA, the CDR3 is TGTGCCAGCAGCTCCCCAACGGGACGCCAGCCCCAGCATTTT.

The chain combines TRBV19 with TRBJ2-2, with a possible D match to TRBD1 (7 bases). Germline CDR1 is LNHDA and CDR2 is SQIVND (reference sequence). The CDR3 is 14 residues long. The V end lost 4 bases, the J end lost 8 bases, and 14 bases lay between the germline ends. The CDR3 DNA reads as TGTGCCAGTAGTAAGACAGGGAGGACAGGGGAGCTGTTTTTT. Protein sequence: CASSKTGRTGELFF.

The V and J genes are TRBV28 and TRBJ1-2; TRBD1 might be the D (5 bases). V dropped 2 bases and J dropped 3 bases, with 10 bases sitting between them. Germline CDR1 and CDR2: MDHEN and SYDVKM. The CDR3 has 14 amino acids. The CDR3 sequence is CASSLAGLDYGYTF. For the CDR3, the DNA is TGTGCCAGCAGTTTAGCGGGACTAGACTATGGCTACACCTTC.

The chain uses TRBV7-2 and TRBJ2-7; D remains ambiguous. The germline CDR1 and CDR2 sequences are SGHTA and FQGNSA. CDR3 length equals 14 residues. V was cut by 3 bases and J by 2 bases, with 11 bases left in between. CDR3 DNA: TGTGCCAGCAGCTTTCAGAGTCAAACCTACGAGCAGTACTTC. It codes for CASSFQSQTYEQYF.

The genes are TRBV19 and TRBJ2-3; D is perhaps TRBD2 (5 bases). Trimming pared 4 bases from V and 1 base from J, leaving 12 bases between. Germline V lookup: CDR1 LNHDA, CDR2 SQIVND (reference sequence). This CDR3 comprises 15 residues. CDR3 nucleotide sequence: TGTGCCAGTAGTACCCGTACTAGGGGCACAGATACGCAGTATTTT. It codes for CASSTRTRGTDTQYF.

This clone was found a few times. The rearrangement links TRBV6-5 to TRBJ1-3; D is ambiguous. V gave up 8 bases and J gave up 1 base, with 3 bases separating them. The germline gives CDR1 MNHEY, CDR2 SVGAGI. CDR3 length: 11 amino acids. The CDR3 sequence is CASESGNTIYF. Here the CDR3 DNA reads TGTGCCAGCGAATCTGGAAACACCATATATTTT.

The J gene is TRBJ2-3, the V gene TRBV6-1, with 7 bases identical to TRBD1. Trimming took 4 bases from V and 0 from J; bases not matched to a gene: 4. CDR1 MNHNS and CDR2 SASEGT come from the germline V gene. This CDR3 comprises 15 residues. The DNA of the CDR3 is TGTGCCAGCAGTGGGACAGGTATAAGCACAGATACGCAGTATTTT. The encoded protein is CASSGTGISTDTQYF.

The J gene is TRBJ1-1, the V gene TRBV9; D remains ambiguous. CDR3 length: 17 amino acids. CDR1 and CDR2 (germline): SGDLS, YYNGEE. V was cut by 0 bases and J by 5 bases, with 20 bases left in between. The CDR3: CASSVGDRWASQTEAFF. The CDR3 DNA sequence: TGTGCCAGCAGCGTAGGGGATAGGTGGGCATCCCAAACTGAAGCTTTCTTT.

This chain joins TRBV2 and TRBJ2-7, with D uncertain. Germline CDR1 reads SNHLY; CDR2 reads FYNNEI. V dropped 0 bases and J dropped 9 bases, with 9 bases sitting between them. The CDR3 has 12 amino acids. The CDR3 nucleotides read TGTGCCAGCAGTGAAGCAATAACCCCGCAGTACTTC. It yields the protein CASSEAITPQYF.

The chain carries TRBV10-3 and TRBJ1-5, with no clear D. The CDR3 extends over 15 amino acids. In germline, CDR1 is ENHRY, CDR2 SYGVKD. With 5 bases removed from V and 4 bases from J, the gap between germline ends came to 15 bases. This chain's CDR3 is CAISRGDSGNQPQHF. The CDR3 coding sequence is TGTGCCATCAGTCGGGGTGATTCGGGGAATCAGCCCCAGCATTTT.

V is TRBV5-4 and J is TRBJ2-3, with 11 bases that match TRBD2. The V gene end was trimmed by 4 bases and the J gene end by 5 bases; junction bases not matched to a gene: 6. The germline V gene encodes CDR1 SGHNT and CDR2 YYREEE (reference sequence). This CDR3 is built from 15 residues. The CDR3: CASSRGLAVLDTQYF. Here the CDR3 DNA reads TGTGCCAGCAGCCGGGGACTAGCGGTGTTAGATACGCAGTATTTT. The variable domain in full, with the rest retrieved from reference TRBV5-4 and TRBJ2-3, is ETGVTQSPTHLIKTRGQQVTLRCSSQSGHNTVSWYQQALGQGPQFIFQYYREEENGRGNFPPRFSGLQFPNYSSELNVNALELDDSALYLCASSRGLAVLDTQYFGPGTRLTVL.

V and J are TRBV27 and TRBJ1-2, with D maybe TRBD1 (5 bases). The germline gives CDR1 MNHEY, CDR2 SMNVEV (reference sequence). There are 14 residues in the CDR3. Trimming removed 5 bases at V and 5 bases at J, with 15 bases between. CDR3 residues: CASSPSPPGYGYTF. The CDR3, as DNA: TGTGCCAGCAGTCCATCCCCCCCAGGGTATGGCTACACCTTC.

V is TRBV5-1 and J is TRBJ1-4; 7 bases fit TRBD1. The trim removed 4 bases at V and 2 bases at J, leaving 5 bases unmatched. The CDR3 sequence is 15 residues long. CDR1 is SGHRS and CDR2 is YFSETQ in the germline V gene. The CDR3 protein is CASSLEGATNEKLFF. The CDR3 DNA reads as TGCGCCAGCAGCCTTGAGGGGGCGACTAATGAAAAACTGTTTTTT.

V usage is TRBV14 and J usage is TRBJ2-1; D is undetermined. The germline gives CDR1 SGHDN, CDR2 FVKESK. CDR3 length: 14 amino acids. V dropped 3 bases and J dropped 4 bases, with 10 bases sitting between them. CDR3 region: CASSQAESYNEQFF. CDR3 nucleotide sequence: TGTGCCAGCAGCCAGGCAGAGTCATACAATGAGCAGTTCTTC.

The rearrangement uses TRBV6-1 and TRBJ1-1; 10 nucleotides agree with TRBD1. This CDR3 has 16 amino acids. With V trimmed by 4 bases and J by 5 bases, 10 bases remained unmatched. Germline CDR1 reads MNHNS; CDR2 reads SASEGT. DNA for the CDR3: TGTGCCAGCAGTGCGGGACAGGGGCTGGGGTGGACTGAAGCTTTCTTT. Its protein product is CASSAGQGLGWTEAFF.

V is TRBV4-3 and J is TRBJ1-2; 8 bases fit TRBD1. The CDR3 extends over 18 amino acids. Germline CDR1 and CDR2: LGHNA and YSLEER. V shed 4 bases and J 3 bases; nucleotides not matched to a gene: 16. Written as DNA, the CDR3 is TGCGCCAGCAGCCGCCCCTCGGCGGTTCAGGGGGCTGACTATGGCTACACCTTC. Its translation is CASSRPSAVQGADYGYTF.

This clone has just a few counts. This sequence joins TRBV18 and TRBJ2-7; possibly TRBD2 for D (6 bases). V was trimmed by 3 bases and J by 7 bases, leaving 10 bases between them. The CDR3 has 12 amino acids. Germline V CDR1 and CDR2: KGHSH, LQKENI. CDR3: CASSPAGSEQYF. The CDR3 nucleotides read TGTGCCAGCTCACCGGCGGGAAGTGAGCAGTACTTC.